This T cell receptor (beta chain) was retrieved from a study of blood T cell repertoires in COVID-19. Study-wide context: COVID-19 samples, acute and convalescent, were from the United States, Italy and Spain. Sample material is recorded as cDNA or gDNA derived from T cells, B-cell-depleted T cells, or PBMCs.

CDR1 SGHRS and CDR2 YFSETQ come from the germline V gene. V lost 4 bases to trimming and J lost 3 bases, with 16 bases between them. The CDR3 totals 15 residues. Measured with immunoSEQ multiplex PCR; TCRdb has only the in-frame clones, and not every one. Of hundreds of thousands of clones detected, around 82% appear once; the ten largest clones hold approximately 4.8%. The chain joins TRBV5-1 to TRBJ1-1; D is unresolved. The TCR sequence derives from a woman aged 70-85 years with acute or convalescent COVID-19. Sequencing input: peripheral blood. In DNA form, the CDR3 reads TGCGCCAGCAGCCAAACCCGGGGTACGGACACTGAAGCTTTCTTT. Its translation: CASSQTRGTDTEAFF.